These 3 T cell receptor beta chains were all obtained from the same sample, sequenced in a study of PD-L1 blockade in urothelial cancer. Using immunoSEQ multiplex PCR, the repertoire was profiled, and TCRdb retains in-frame clones only, with some absent. The sample includes 70,000 to 95,000 clones, roughly 84% seen only once; the top ten take around 2.1%. Specified time point: pretreatment peripheral blood. Sample: PBMCs, taken around atezolizumab (anti-PD-L1) treatment. These receptors all come from a man aged 60 to 69 with urothelial cancer.

The chain combines TRBV10-1 with TRBJ2-5; 9 positions match TRBD2. The J segment lost 4 bases and the V segment lost 4 bases, leaving 7 bases of the junction unmatched. The CDR3 length is 15 residues. CDR1 WNHNN and CDR2 SYGVQD come from the germline V gene (reference sequence). The CDR3 bases are TGCGCCAGCAGTGTAAGCGGGAGGTTAGGAGAGACCCAGTACTTC. Translated, it gives CASSVSGRLGETQYF.

This clone turned up a few times. The gene calls are TRBV29-1 and TRBJ1-1; maybe TRBD1 (5 bases). V was trimmed by 4 bases and J by 2 bases, leaving 14 bases between them. CDR1 and CDR2 from the germline V gene are SQVTM and ANQGSEA. This CDR3 comprises 14 residues. The CDR3 is CSVGDLGGNTEAFF. The CDR3 region has the DNA TGCAGCGTTGGGGACCTGGGAGGCAACACTGAAGCTTTCTTT.

This chain links TRBV5-1 with TRBJ2-7; TRBD1 matches 7 bases. Trimming cost V 4 bases and J 4 bases; bases outside gene matches: 14. From germline, CDR1 is SGHRS and CDR2 YFSETQ. There are 16 residues in the CDR3. The CDR3 region has the DNA TGCGCCAGCAGCCGTGGGCCACAGGGGCCCGGGTACGAGCAGTACTTC. Protein sequence: CASSRGPQGPGYEQYF. The entire variable domain, with the rest obtained from reference TRBV5-1 and TRBJ2-7, is as follows: KAGVTQTPRYLIKTRGQQVTLSCSPISGHRSVSWYQQTPGQGLQFLFEYFSETQRNKGNFPGRFSGRQFSNSRSEMNVSTLELGDSALYLCASSRGPQGPGYEQYFGPGTRLTVT.